This T cell receptor beta chain comes out of a study of Ad26.COV2.S vaccination and SARS-CoV-2 variants. This sample's treatment: around 19 received Ad26.COV2.S at low or high dose, single or two shots; a few received placebo; per-sample allocation not given. Sampling occurred on day 63 after the first vaccine or placebo injection. Assay: immunoSEQ multiplex PCR; the TCRdb copy retains only in-frame clones and omits some. The sample includes around 250,000 clones, more than 75% of them seen just once. On this clone itself: Its antigen is unidentified.

The V end lost 4 bases, the J end lost 8 bases, and 14 bases lay between the germline ends. Germline CDR1 is SGHAT and CDR2 is FQNNGV. This CDR3 is built from 13 residues. Findings and caveats of the study: Post-vaccination spike-specific CD8+ and CD4+ T cell responses reportedly had substantial breadth.

The TCR originated in a person between 18 and 65 years old who received the Ad26.COV2.S COVID-19 vaccine or a placebo. The rearrangement uses TRBV11-2 and TRBJ1-2, with D tentatively TRBD1 (5 bases). This specimen consisted of peripheral blood, obtained in a trial of Ad26.COV2.S vaccine versus placebo. Here the CDR3 reads CASSSPGMAGYTF. The CDR3 DNA is TGTGCCAGCAGCTCCCCAGGGATGGCGGGCTACACCTTC.